These 11 T cell receptor beta chains originate from one sample sequenced in a study of shared clonotypes between healthy human individuals. Clones were sequenced by immunoSEQ multiplex PCR, and TCRdb holds only the in-frame ones, with some missing. The table has over a million clones, about three quarters seen once; the top ten hold approximately 1.5%. Sequencing used memory CD4+ T cells sorted from blood. Indicated subset: CD45RA-negative fraction. The origin of the receptors is a man aged 18-30 years in good health.

V and J are TRBV28 and TRBJ1-5; D possibly corresponds to TRBD1 (6 bases). Germline-derived CDR1 and CDR2 are MDHEN and SYDVKM. Trimming removed 6 bases from V and 11 bases from J, with 20 bases in between. This CDR3 comprises 14 residues. The CDR3 reads CASRGGAPEVSQHF. The DNA of the CDR3 is TGTGCCAGCAGAGGGGGGGCACCCGAGGTGTCCCAGCATTTT. Based on the CDR3 plus reference TRBV28 and TRBJ1-5, the full variable domain is DVKVTQSSRYLVKRTGEKVFLECVQDMDHENMFWYRQDPGLGLRLIYFSYDVKMKEKGDIPEGYSVSREKKERFSLILESASTNQTSMYLCASRGGAPEVSQHFGDGTRLSIL.

The chain couples TRBV6-5 to TRBJ1-2, with D hard to call. The CDR3 consists of 16 residues. Trimming pared 0 bases from V and 3 bases from J, leaving 14 bases between. Per germline, CDR1 MNHEY and CDR2 SVGAGI. The CDR3 spells CASSYSRRLTYYGYTF. The CDR3, as DNA: TGTGCCAGCAGTTACTCTAGAAGACTTACCTACTATGGCTACACCTTC.

J is TRBJ2-5 and V is TRBV28; 12 positions match TRBD1. The J call may be incorrect, as the DNA end agrees better with TRBJ2-7. The CDR3 contains 15 residues. CDR1 is MDHEN and CDR2 is SYDVKM in the germline V gene. The CDR3 bases are TGTGCCAGCAGTGCCCCGGGACAGGGGGCATACGAGCAGTACTTC. It codes for CASSAPGQGAYEQYF.

The CDR3 nucleotides read TGTGCCAGCAGCTTAGGGGTACAAGCTACTAATGAAAAACTGTTTTTT. It is translated as CASSLGVQATNEKLFF. V gene TRBV7-8 combines with J gene TRBJ1-4; D is undetermined. Trimming left V 1 base short and J 2 bases short, with 11 bases between. There are 16 residues in the CDR3. Germline CDR1 reads SGHVS; CDR2 reads FQNEAQ. The full variable domain, in which reference TRBV7-8 and TRBJ1-4 provide the parts outside the CDR3, is GAGVSQSPRYKVAKRGQDVALRCDPISGHVSLFWYQQALGQGPEFLTYFQNEAQLDKSGLPSDRFFAERPEGSVSTLKIQRTQQEDSAVYLCASSLGVQATNEKLFFGSGTQLSVL.

The sample holds a few counts of this clone. The rearrangement uses TRBV5-5 and TRBJ1-1; D perhaps matches TRBD1 (6 bases). V lost 1 base to trimming and J lost 4 bases, with 14 bases between them. The germline V gene encodes CDR1 SGHKS and CDR2 YYEKEE (reference sequence). The CDR3 runs to 15 residues. CDR3 in DNA: TGTGCCAGCAGCTTGCATCCAGGGGCGGGCACTGAAGCTTTCTTT. Encoded protein: CASSLHPGAGTEAFF.

The rearrangement uses TRBV28 and TRBJ1-6; no clear D. The ends were cut back, 3 bases at V and 9 bases at J, with 9 bases in the middle. CDR1 is MDHEN, CDR2 SYDVKM, per germline. The CDR3 consists of 13 residues. CDR3 sequence reads: CASSFFGISPLHF. The CDR3 nucleotides are TGTGCCAGCAGTTTCTTTGGGATTTCACCCCTCCACTTT.

The rearrangement uses TRBV5-1 and TRBJ2-7; D not certain. Trimming stripped 2 bases from V and 0 bases from J, with 12 bases between. This CDR3 has 15 residues. CDR1 and CDR2 (germline): SGHRS, YFSETQ. The CDR3 reads CASSFGARNSYEQYF. CDR3 coding DNA: TGCGCCAGCAGCTTCGGAGCGCGCAACTCCTACGAGCAGTACTTC.

The chain uses TRBV5-1 and TRBJ2-1; TRBD2 matches at 10 bases. V lost 5 bases and J lost 0; bases outside the gene matches: 5. This CDR3 is built from 16 residues. Germline CDR1 SGHRS, CDR2 YFSETQ. In DNA, the CDR3 is TGCGCCAGCAGACTTAGCGGGGGGAGCTCCTACAATGAGCAGTTCTTC. Translating it yields CASRLSGGSSYNEQFF. The full variable domain, completed using reference TRBV5-1 and TRBJ2-1, is KAGVTQTPRYLIKTRGQQVTLSCSPISGHRSVSWYQQTPGQGLQFLFEYFSETQRNKGNFPGRFSGRQFSNSRSEMNVSTLELGDSALYLCASRLSGGSSYNEQFFGPGTRLTVL.

V and J are TRBV2 and TRBJ2-7; weak D call: TRBD2 (5 bases). The CDR3 length is 12 residues. CDR1 is SNHLY and CDR2 is FYNNEI in the germline V gene. V was cut by 6 bases and J by 3 bases, with 9 bases left in between. CDR3 loop: CASRRTSYEQYF. CDR3 nucleotides: TGTGCCAGCAGGCGAACTAGCTACGAGCAGTACTTC.

This chain links TRBV6-4 with TRBJ1-2, with TRBD1 identical over 8 bases. J was trimmed by 7 bases and V by 3 bases; bases with no gene match: 4. The CDR3 spans 13 residues. Germline V lookup: CDR1 MRHNA, CDR2 SNTAGT. The CDR3 DNA follows: TGTGCCAGCAGTGAAAGGACAGGGACTGGCTACACCTTC. Residues: CASSERTGTGYTF.

The chain links TRBV5-5 to TRBJ1-3; a weak D match, TRBD1 (5 bases). From germline, CDR1 is SGHKS and CDR2 YYEKEE (reference sequence). With 2 bases removed from V and 1 base from J, the gap between germline ends came to 10 bases. The CDR3 covers 15 residues. The CDR3 sequence is CASSFTGGSGNTIYF. Written as DNA, the CDR3 is TGTGCCAGCAGCTTCACAGGCGGGTCTGGAAACACCATATATTTT.